This TCR beta chain originates from a study of tumor-infiltrating lymphocytes in primary liver carcinoma. Study at large: There were tumors of stage T1-T3 N0M0, each 4.2 to 10 cm across. Yields of productive TCRbeta reads ranged from roughly 3.5 to 7.13 million per sample and were similar across tissue types.

V dropped 8 bases and J dropped 5; count of bases not matched to a gene: 5. Germline CDR1 is SQVTM and CDR2 is ANQGSEA. This CDR3 is 12 amino acids long. Study results and limitations: Tumor region pairs shared more overlap than did tumor-adjacent and tumor-blood pairs.

The input was 500 ng total RNA; TCR beta cDNA was made from it with a constant-region primer. Modified slightly, ARM-PCR produced TCR beta libraries over three nested multiplex PCR rounds. The first two PCR rounds used TRBV1-TRBV30 primers with a Cbeta primer, approximately 10 cycles each. MiXCR was run by TCRdb on the multiplex PCR reads, yielding one entry per CDR3 protein. In the table there are 80,000 to 100,000 distinct CDR3 sequences, around 68% of which are singletons. This clonotype was counted at least ten times. No antigen is known for it. Co-extraction of both nucleic acids (RNA and DNA) used roughly 18-32 mg of unsorted bulk tissue. No patient had received treatment, and all had chronic HBV infection.

This receptor was obtained from a man aged 40-49 years with primary liver carcinoma and hepatitis B virus infection. Sequencing used tumor-adjacent normal liver tissue. V and J are TRBV29-1 and TRBJ2-2, with 7 nucleotides matching TRBD2. CDR3 sequence reads: CSSWGGTGELFF. The CDR3 region has the DNA TGCAGCTCTTGGGGGGGGACCGGGGAGCTGTTTTTT.